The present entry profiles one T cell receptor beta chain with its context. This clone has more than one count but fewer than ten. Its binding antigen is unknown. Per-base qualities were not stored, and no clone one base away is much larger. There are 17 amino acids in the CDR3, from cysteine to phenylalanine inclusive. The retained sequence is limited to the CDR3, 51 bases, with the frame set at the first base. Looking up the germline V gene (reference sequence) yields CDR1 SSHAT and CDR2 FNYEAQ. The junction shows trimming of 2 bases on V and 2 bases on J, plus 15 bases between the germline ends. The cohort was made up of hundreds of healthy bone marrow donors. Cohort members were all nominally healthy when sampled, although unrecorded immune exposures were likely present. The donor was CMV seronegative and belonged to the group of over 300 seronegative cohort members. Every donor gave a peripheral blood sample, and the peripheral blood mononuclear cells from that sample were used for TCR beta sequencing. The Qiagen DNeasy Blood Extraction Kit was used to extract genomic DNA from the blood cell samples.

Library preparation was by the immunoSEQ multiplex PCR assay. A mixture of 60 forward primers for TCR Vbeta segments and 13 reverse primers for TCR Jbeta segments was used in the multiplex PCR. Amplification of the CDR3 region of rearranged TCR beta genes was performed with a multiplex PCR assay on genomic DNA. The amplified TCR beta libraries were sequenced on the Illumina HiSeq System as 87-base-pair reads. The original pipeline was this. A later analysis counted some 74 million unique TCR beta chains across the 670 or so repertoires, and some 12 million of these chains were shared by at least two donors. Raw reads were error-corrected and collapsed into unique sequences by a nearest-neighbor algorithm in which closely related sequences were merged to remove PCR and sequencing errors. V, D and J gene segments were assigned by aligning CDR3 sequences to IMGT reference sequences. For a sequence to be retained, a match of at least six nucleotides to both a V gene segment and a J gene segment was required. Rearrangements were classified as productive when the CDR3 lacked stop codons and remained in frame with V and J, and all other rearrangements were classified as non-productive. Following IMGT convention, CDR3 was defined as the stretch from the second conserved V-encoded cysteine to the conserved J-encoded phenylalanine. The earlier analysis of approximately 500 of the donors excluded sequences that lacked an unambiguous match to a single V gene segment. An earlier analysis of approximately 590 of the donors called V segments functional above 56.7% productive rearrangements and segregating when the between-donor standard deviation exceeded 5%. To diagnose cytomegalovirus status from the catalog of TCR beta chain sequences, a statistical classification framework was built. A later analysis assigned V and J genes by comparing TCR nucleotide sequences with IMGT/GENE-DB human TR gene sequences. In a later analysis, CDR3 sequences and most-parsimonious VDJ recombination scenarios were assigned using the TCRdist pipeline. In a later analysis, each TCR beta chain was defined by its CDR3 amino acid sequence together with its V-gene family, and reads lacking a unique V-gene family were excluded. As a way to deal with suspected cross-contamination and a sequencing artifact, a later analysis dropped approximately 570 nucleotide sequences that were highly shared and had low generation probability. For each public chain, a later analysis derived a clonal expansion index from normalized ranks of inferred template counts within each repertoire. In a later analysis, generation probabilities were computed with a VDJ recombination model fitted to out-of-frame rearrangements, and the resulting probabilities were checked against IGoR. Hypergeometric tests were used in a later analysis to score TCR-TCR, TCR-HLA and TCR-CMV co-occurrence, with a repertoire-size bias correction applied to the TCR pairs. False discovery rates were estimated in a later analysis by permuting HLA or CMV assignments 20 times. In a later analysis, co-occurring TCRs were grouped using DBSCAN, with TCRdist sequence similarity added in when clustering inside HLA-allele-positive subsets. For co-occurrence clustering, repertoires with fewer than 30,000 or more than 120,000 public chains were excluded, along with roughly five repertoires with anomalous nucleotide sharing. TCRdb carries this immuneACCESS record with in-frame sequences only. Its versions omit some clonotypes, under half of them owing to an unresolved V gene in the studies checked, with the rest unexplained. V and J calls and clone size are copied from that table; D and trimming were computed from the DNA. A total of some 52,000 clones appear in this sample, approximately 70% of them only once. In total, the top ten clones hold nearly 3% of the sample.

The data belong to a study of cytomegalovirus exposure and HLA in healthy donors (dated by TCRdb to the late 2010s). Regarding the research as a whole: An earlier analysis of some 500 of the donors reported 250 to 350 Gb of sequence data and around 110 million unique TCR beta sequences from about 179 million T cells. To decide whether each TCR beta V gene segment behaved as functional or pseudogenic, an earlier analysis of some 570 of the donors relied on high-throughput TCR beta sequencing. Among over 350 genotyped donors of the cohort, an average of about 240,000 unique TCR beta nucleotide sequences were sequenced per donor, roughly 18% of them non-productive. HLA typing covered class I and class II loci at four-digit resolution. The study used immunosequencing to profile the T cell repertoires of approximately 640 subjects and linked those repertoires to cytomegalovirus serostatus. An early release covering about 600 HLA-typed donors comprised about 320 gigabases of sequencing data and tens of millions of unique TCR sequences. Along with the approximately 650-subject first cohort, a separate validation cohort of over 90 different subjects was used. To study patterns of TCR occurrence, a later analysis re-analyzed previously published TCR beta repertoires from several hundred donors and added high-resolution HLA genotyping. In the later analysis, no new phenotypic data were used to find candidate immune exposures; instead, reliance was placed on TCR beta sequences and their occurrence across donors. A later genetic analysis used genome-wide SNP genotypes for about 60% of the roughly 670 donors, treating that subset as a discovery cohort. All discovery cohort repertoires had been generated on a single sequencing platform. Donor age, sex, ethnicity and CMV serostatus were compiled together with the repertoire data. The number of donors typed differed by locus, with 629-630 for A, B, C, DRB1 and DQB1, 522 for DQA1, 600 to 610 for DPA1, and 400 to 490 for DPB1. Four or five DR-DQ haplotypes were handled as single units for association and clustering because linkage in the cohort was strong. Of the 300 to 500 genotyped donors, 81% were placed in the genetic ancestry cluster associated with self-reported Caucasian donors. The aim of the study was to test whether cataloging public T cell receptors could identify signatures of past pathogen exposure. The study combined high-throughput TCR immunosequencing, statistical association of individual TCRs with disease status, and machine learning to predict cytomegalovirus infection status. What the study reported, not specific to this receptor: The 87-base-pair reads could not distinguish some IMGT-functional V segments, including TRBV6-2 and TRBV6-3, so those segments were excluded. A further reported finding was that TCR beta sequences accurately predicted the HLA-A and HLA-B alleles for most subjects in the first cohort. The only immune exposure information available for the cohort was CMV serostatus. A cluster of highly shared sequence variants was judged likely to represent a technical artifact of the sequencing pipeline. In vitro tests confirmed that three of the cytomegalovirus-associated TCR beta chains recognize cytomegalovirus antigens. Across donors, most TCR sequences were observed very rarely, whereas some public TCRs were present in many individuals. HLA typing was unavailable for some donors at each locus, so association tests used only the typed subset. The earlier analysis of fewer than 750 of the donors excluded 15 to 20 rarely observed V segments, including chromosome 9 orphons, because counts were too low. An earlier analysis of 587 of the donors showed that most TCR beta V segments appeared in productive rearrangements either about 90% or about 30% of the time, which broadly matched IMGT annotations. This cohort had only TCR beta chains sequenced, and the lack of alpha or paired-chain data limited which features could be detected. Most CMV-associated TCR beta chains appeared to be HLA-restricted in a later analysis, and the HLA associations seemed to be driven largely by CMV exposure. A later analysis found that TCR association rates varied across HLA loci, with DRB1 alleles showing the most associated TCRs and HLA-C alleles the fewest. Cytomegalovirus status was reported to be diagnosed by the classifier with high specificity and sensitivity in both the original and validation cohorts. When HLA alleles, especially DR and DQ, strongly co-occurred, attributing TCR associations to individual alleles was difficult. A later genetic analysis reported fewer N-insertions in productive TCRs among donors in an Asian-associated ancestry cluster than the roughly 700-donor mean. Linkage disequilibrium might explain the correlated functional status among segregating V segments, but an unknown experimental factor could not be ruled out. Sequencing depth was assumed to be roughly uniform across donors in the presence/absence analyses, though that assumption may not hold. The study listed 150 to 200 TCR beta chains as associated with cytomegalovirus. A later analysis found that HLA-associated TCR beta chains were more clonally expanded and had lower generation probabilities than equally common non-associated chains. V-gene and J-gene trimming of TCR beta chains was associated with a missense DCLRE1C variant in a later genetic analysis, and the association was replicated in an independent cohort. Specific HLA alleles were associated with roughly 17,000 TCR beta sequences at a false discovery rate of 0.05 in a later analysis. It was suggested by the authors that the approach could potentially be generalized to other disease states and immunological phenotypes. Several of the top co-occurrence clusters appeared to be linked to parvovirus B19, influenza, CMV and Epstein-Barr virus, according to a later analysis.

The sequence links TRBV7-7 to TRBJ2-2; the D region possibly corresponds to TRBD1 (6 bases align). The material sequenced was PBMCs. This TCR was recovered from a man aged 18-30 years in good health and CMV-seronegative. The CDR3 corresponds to CASSLRTMGQNTGELFF. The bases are TGTGCCAGCAGCTTACGTACCATGGGACAAAACACCGGGGAGCTGTTTTTT.